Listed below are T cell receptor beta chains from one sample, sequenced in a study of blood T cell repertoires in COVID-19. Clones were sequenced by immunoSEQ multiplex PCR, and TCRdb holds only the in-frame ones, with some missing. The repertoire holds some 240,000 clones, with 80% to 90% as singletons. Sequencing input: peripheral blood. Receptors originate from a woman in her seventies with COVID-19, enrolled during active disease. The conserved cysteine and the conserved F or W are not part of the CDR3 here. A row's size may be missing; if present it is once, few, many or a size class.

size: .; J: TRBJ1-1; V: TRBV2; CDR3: ASRQDMNTEAF
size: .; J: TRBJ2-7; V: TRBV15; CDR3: ATSRDQTDYEQY
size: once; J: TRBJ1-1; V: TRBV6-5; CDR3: ASSYSTPRGADKAF
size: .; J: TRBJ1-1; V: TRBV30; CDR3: AWSVQGLSNTEAF
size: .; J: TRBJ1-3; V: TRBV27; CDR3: ASKLTVNSGNTIY
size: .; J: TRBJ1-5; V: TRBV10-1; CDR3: ASSMTGRRCQPQH
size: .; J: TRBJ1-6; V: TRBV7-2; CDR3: ASSLPGTVNSPLH
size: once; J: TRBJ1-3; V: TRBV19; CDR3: ASSRQASGNTIY
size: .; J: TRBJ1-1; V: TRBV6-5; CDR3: ASTKSRNTEAF
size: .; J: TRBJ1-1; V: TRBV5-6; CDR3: ASSVYRAVNTEAF
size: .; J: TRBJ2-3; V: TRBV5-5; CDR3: ASRHAGGGDTQY
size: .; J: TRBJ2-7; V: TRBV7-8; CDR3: ASSGGTVAFYEQY
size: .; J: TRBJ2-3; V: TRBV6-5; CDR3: ATALTGEADTQY
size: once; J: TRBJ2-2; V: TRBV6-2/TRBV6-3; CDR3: ASSRFLATNTGELF
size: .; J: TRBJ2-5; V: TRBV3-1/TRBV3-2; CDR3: ASSSFLAGQETQY
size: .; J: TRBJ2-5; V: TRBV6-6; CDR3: ASSYTDRDSQETQY
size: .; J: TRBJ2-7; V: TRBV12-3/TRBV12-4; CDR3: ASSSDSTYEQY
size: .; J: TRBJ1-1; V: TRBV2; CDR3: ASSGVDSLNTEAF
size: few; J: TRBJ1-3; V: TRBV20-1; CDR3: SASQGLENTIY
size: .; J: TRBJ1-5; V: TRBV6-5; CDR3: ASRRQENQPQH